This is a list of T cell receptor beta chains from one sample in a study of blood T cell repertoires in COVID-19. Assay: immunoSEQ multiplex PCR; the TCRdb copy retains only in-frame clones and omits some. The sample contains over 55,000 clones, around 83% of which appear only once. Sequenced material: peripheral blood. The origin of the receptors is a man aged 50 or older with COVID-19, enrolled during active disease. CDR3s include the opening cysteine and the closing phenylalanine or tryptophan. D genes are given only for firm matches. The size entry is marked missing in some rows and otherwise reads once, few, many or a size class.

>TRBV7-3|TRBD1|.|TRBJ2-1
CASSSQGNPYNEQFF
TGTGCCAGCAGCTCACAGGGGAATCCCTACAATGAGCAGTTCTTC
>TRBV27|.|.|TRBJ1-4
CASSLSPAGKEKLFF
TGTGCCAGCAGTTTATCCCCGGCAGGAAAGGAAAAACTGTTTTTT
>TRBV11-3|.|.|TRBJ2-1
CASSSRQYNEQFF
TGTGCCAGCAGCTCCAGACAGTACAATGAGCAGTTCTTC
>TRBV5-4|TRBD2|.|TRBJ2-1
CASRLPTSSPNEQFF
TGTGCCAGCAGACTACCGACTAGCTCGCCTAATGAGCAGTTCTTC
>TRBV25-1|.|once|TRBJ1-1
CASNGKGYTEAFF
TGTGCCAGCAACGGCAAGGGGTACACTGAAGCTTTCTTT
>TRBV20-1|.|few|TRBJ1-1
CSARAIGPGSF
TGCAGTGCTAGAGCGATAGGACCGGGAAGCTTT
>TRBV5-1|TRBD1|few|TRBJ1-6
CASSRTGVNSPLHF
TGCGCCAGCAGCCGTACAGGGGTGAATTCACCCCTCCACTTT
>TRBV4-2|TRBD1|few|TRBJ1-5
CASSQEPGGANQPQHF
TGTGCCAGCAGCCAAGAACCAGGGGGCGCGAATCAGCCCCAGCATTTT
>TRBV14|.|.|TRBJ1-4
CASQEFATNEKLFF
TGTGCCAGCCAGGAATTTGCAACTAATGAAAAACTGTTTTTT
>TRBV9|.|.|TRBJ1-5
CASSKDNNQPQHF
TGTGCCAGCAGCAAGGACAACAATCAGCCCCAGCATTTT
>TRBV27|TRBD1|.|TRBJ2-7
CASSLKGTGYSYEQYF
TGTGCCAGCAGTTTAAAGGGGACAGGGTACTCCTACGAGCAGTACTTC
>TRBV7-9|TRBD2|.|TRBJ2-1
CASSLLREGSYNEQFF
TGTGCCAGCAGCTTACTGCGGGAGGGATCCTACAATGAGCAGTTCTTC
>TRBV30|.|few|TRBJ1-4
CAWSVGGAREKLFF
TGTGCCTGGAGTGTGGGGGGGGCGCGAGAAAAACTGTTTTTT
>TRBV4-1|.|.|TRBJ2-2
CASSRWTEDTGELFF
TGCGCCAGCAGCCGATGGACAGAAGACACCGGGGAGCTGTTTTTT
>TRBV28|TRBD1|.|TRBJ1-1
CASRAGGSNTEAFF
TGTGCCAGCAGGGCAGGGGGCTCGAACACTGAAGCTTTCTTT
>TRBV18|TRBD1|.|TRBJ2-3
CASSPRDRIISDTQYF
TGTGCCAGCTCACCCCGGGACAGGATCATTTCGGATACGCAGTATTTT
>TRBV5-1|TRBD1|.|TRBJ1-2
CASSLAGDRNYGYTF
TGCGCCAGCAGCTTGGCCGGGGACAGGAACTATGGCTACACCTTC
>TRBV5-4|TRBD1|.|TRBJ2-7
CASSPDRGLFYEQYF
TGTGCCAGCAGTCCCGACAGGGGGCTTTTTTACGAGCAGTACTTC
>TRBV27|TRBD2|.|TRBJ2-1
CASSPGTSGRWQAYNEQFF
TGTGCCAGCAGTCCTGGGACTAGCGGGAGATGGCAGGCCTACAATGAGCAGTTCTTC
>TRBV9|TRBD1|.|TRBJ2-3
CASNAGTGVTDTQYF
TGTGCCAGCAACGCCGGGACAGGGGTCACAGATACGCAGTATTTT
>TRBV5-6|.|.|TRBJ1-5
CASSLTLTASNQPQHF
TGTGCCAGCAGCTTGACCTTGACAGCTAGCAATCAGCCCCAGCATTTT
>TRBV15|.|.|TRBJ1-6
CATSRDPGTGGSPLHF
TGTGCCACCAGCAGAGATCCCGGGACGGGGGGATCACCCCTCCACTTT
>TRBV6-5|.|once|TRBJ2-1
CASSYARENEQFF
TGTGCCAGCAGTTACGCTCGGGAGAATGAGCAGTTCTTC
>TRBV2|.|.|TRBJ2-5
CASRRGTLETQYF
TGTGCCAGCAGGAGGGGGACACTAGAGACCCAGTACTTC
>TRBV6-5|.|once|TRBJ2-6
CASTQGANVLTF
TGTGCCAGCACACAGGGGGCCAACGTCCTGACTTTC
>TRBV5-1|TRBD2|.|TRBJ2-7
CASSIVGSGNREQYF
TGCGCCAGCAGCATCGTAGGGAGCGGGAACAGGGAGCAGTACTTC
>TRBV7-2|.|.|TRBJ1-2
CASSLDGRNYGYTF
TGTGCCAGCAGCTTAGATGGTAGAAACTATGGCTACACCTTC